Below are 8 T cell receptor beta chains sequenced from a single sample in a study of PD-L1 blockade in urothelial cancer. Indicated time point: pretreatment peripheral blood. TCRdb's table, derived via immunoSEQ multiplex PCR, lists solely in-frame clones and lacks some. The top ten hold roughly 2% of the sample, which has about 87,000 clones, over 80% seen once. The specimen was PBMCs, collected around atezolizumab (anti-PD-L1) treatment. Receptors were obtained from a man between 60 and 75 years old with urothelial cancer.

This clone was seen a handful of times. The V gene is TRBV15, the J gene TRBJ2-7, with D possibly TRBD2 on 5 matching bases. The CDR3 runs 16 residues. Trimming left V 1 base short and J 5 bases short, with 18 bases between. The germline V gene encodes CDR1 LNHNV and CDR2 YYDKDF (reference sequence). This CDR3 is CATSRGGSGGAHEQYF. The CDR3, as DNA: TGTGCCACCAGCAGAGGGGGATCCGGAGGCGCCCACGAGCAGTACTTC. Filled out from reference TRBV15 and TRBJ2-7, the complete variable domain reads DAMVIQNPRYQVTQFGKPVTLSCSQTLNHNVMYWYQQKSSQAPKLLFHYYDKDFNNEADTPDNFQSRRPNTSFCFLDIRSPGLGDTAMYLCATSRGGSGGAHEQYFGPGTRLTVT.

The V call is TRBV5-6, the J call TRBJ1-3; 8 nucleotides align to TRBD1. Germline V gene lookup returns CDR1 SGHDT and CDR2 YYEEEE. This CDR3 region has 17 residues. The J segment lost 1 base and the V segment lost 5 bases, leaving 11 bases of the junction unmatched. The CDR3 loop reads CASSYIGTGPSGNTIYF. DNA for the CDR3: TGTGCCAGCAGTTACATCGGGACAGGACCGTCTGGAAACACCATATATTTT. The full variable domain, its missing parts supplied by reference TRBV5-6 and TRBJ1-3, is DAGVTQSPTHLIKTRGQQVTLRCSPKSGHDTVSWYQQALGQGPQFIFQYYEEEERQRGNFPDRFSGHQFPNYSSELNVNALLLGDSALYLCASSYIGTGPSGNTIYFGEGSWLTVV.

The V call is TRBV7-9, the J call TRBJ2-3, with TRBD2 matching over 12 bases. CDR1 SEHNR and CDR2 FQNEAQ come from the germline V gene (reference sequence). V was clipped by 5 bases and J by 2 bases; unmatched bases: 8. The CDR3 length is 17 residues. This chain's CDR3 is CASSRSTSGGITDTQYF. The CDR3, as DNA: TGTGCCAGCAGCCGATCGACTAGCGGGGGAATCACAGATACGCAGTATTTT. The full variable domain, completed using reference TRBV7-9 and TRBJ2-3, is DTGVSQNPRHKITKRGQNVTFRCDPISEHNRLYWYRQTLGQGPEFLTYFQNEAQLEKSRLLSDRFSAERPKGSFSTLEIQRTEQGDSAMYLCASSRSTSGGITDTQYFGPGTRLTVL.

This clone has only a few counts. The chain links TRBV18 to TRBJ1-6; 9 bases line up with TRBD1. The junction had 7 bases not matched to a gene; V was cut back by 4 bases and J by 6 bases. The V gene's germline CDR1 is KGHSH and CDR2 LQKENI. The CDR3 covers 16 residues. The CDR3 reads CASSQLPGQGNSPLHF. The CDR3 region has the DNA TGTGCCAGCTCACAACTGCCGGGACAGGGTAATTCACCCCTCCACTTT.

The chain has TRBV7-8 and TRBJ1-2; 9 nucleotides align to TRBD1. The germline gives CDR1 SGHVS, CDR2 FQNEAQ. The CDR3 contains 15 residues. V was clipped by 6 bases and J by 2 bases; unmatched bases: 7. CDR3 residues: CASSSKDRGNYGYTF. Here the CDR3 DNA reads TGTGCCAGCAGTTCTAAGGACAGGGGCAACTATGGCTACACCTTC.

This clone has only one observation. The chain links TRBV5-6 to TRBJ2-7; tentative D call: TRBD1 (6 bases). CDR1 and CDR2 (germline): SGHDT, YYEEEE. Trimming took off 2 bases at V and 2 bases at J, with 14 bases between the two ends. The CDR3 totals 15 residues. The CDR3: CASSFQGTRPYEQYF. The DNA for the CDR3 is TGTGCCAGCAGCTTTCAAGGGACACGTCCCTACGAGCAGTACTTC.

This clone was observed once. The V call is TRBV18, the J call TRBJ2-3; 7 positions match TRBD1. With 1 base clipped from V and 5 bases from J, the junction kept 0 bases outside the gene matches. This CDR3 comprises 13 residues. Germline-derived CDR1 and CDR2 are KGHSH and LQKENI. The CDR3 loop reads CASSPRDRDTQYF. CDR3 nucleotide sequence: TGTGCCAGCTCACCACGGGACAGAGATACGCAGTATTTT. Filled out from reference TRBV18 and TRBJ2-3, the complete variable domain reads NAGVMQNPRHLVRRRGQEARLRCSPMKGHSHVYWYRQLPEEGLKFMVYLQKENIIDESGMPKERFSAEFPKEGPSILRIQQVVRGDSAAYFCASSPRDRDTQYFGPGTRLTVL.

V usage is TRBV30 and J usage is TRBJ2-7; TRBD2 might be the D (6 bases). The CDR3 has 14 residues. Germline CDR1 GTSNPN, CDR2 SVGIG (reference sequence). DNA of the CDR3: TGTGCGGGAGGAGGATGGGGGGAAAACTACGAGCAGTACTTC. This sequence encodes CAGGGWGENYEQYF. The entire variable domain, with the rest obtained from reference TRBV30 and TRBJ2-7, is as follows: SQTIHQWPATLVQPVGSPLSLECTVEGTSNPNLYWYRQAAGRGLQLLFYSVGIGQISSEVPQNLSASRPQDRQFILSSKKLLLSDSGFYLCAGGGWGENYEQYFGPGTRLTVT.